This T cell receptor (beta chain) was identified during a study of blood T cell repertoires in COVID-19. Study details: Acute-phase and convalescent COVID-19 samples originated in the United States, Italy and Spain. The cDNA or gDNA used as material had been derived from T cells, B-cell-depleted T cells, or PBMCs.

CDR1 SEHNR and CDR2 FQNEAQ come from the germline V gene (reference sequence). Trimming at V came to 5 bases and at J to 7 bases, leaving 10 bases not matched to a gene. The CDR3 has 17 amino acids. In the source study's methods: Reference gene primer amplification in the assay estimated nucleated cell counts. Some clones are missing from TCRdb's copy, which holds only in-frame ones; the method was immunoSEQ multiplex PCR. V and J calls and clone size are given by that table; D and trimming were obtained from the DNA. The sample lists under 45,000 clones; approximately 86% were seen once. This clone occurred a few times.

Sequencing used peripheral blood. The rearrangement joins TRBV7-9 to TRBJ1-6; 11 nucleotides match TRBD1. This receptor was taken from a man aged 50 to 60 with active COVID-19. The CDR3 DNA reads as TGTGCCAGCAGCAGCTGGACAGGGGGCCGCTTCAATTCACCCCTCCACTTT. Residues: CASSSWTGGRFNSPLHF.